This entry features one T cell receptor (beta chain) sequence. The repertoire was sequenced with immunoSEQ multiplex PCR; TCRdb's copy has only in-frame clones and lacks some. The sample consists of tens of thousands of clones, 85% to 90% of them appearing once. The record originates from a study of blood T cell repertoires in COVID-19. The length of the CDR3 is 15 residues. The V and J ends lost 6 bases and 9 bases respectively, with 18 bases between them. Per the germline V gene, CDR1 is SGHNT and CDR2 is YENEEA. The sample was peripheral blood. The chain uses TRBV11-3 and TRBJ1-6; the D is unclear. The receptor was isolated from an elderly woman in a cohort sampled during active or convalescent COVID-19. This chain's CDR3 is CASRGREGLISPLHF. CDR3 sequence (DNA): TGTGCCAGCAGAGGACGTGAGGGCCTAATTTCACCCCTCCACTTT.